This passage covers 32 T cell receptor beta chains from one sample sequenced in a study of blood T cell repertoires in COVID-19. Assay: immunoSEQ multiplex PCR; the TCRdb copy retains only in-frame clones and omits some. This table holds about 64,000 clones, about 88% found once. The sequencing input was peripheral blood. These receptor sequences come from a man aged 65 to 79 with acute or convalescent COVID-19.

This chain links TRBV2 with TRBJ1-2, with D possibly TRBD1 on 5 matching bases. CDR3 length: 14 residues. Germline V gene data show CDR1 as SNHLY and CDR2 as FYNNEI. The V end lost 8 bases, the J end lost 4 bases, and 17 bases lay between the germline ends. CDR3 DNA: TGTGCCAGCCGGAGAGACATTGGGGCCTATGGCTACACCTTC. This encodes CASRRDIGAYGYTF.

The gene calls are TRBV6-5 and TRBJ2-7, with a weak D call TRBD1 (6 bases). Germline V CDR1 and CDR2: MNHEY, SVGAGI. There are 14 residues in the CDR3. Trimming stripped 7 bases from V and 7 bases from J, with 20 bases between. The CDR3 DNA sequence: TGTGCCAGCAACAGAGGACAGACAGGCACTGAGCAGTACTTC. This sequence encodes CASNRGQTGTEQYF.

V is TRBV5-1 and J is TRBJ1-5, with D hard to call. CDR3 length equals 13 residues. Germline V gene lookup returns CDR1 SGHRS and CDR2 YFSETQ. Deletions cut 4 bases from V and 2 bases from J, with 7 bases between. CDR3 region: CASSKEGNQPQHF. The CDR3, as DNA: TGCGCCAGCAGCAAGGAGGGCAATCAGCCCCAGCATTTT.

The rearrangement joins TRBV2 to TRBJ1-3; the match to TRBD1 covers 9 bases. The ends lost 3 bases at V and 7 bases at J; junction bases unmatched: 10. This CDR3 comprises 16 residues. The germline V gene has CDR1 SNHLY and CDR2 FYNNEI. The chain's CDR3 is CASSDIGQGIWNTIYF. In nucleotides, the CDR3 is TGTGCCAGCAGTGATATTGGACAGGGGATTTGGAACACCATATATTTT.

This sequence joins TRBV11-3 and TRBJ2-2; 9 nucleotides line up with TRBD1. The CDR3 covers 17 residues. Germline V gene lookup returns CDR1 SGHNT and CDR2 YENEEA. V gave up 4 bases and J gave up 1 base; unmatched junction bases: 7. The CDR3 DNA sequence: TGTGCCAGCAGCTCCCCCTCGGACAGGGGGAACACCGGGGAGCTGTTTTTT. As protein: CASSSPSDRGNTGELFF.

The chain is built from TRBV27 and TRBJ2-5; 11 bases align to TRBD2. CDR3 length: 16 amino acids. Trimming at V came to 10 bases and at J to 6 bases, leaving 16 bases not matched to a gene. Germline V gene lookup returns CDR1 MNHEY and CDR2 SMNVEV (reference sequence). The CDR3 region is CATSRASGGFRKTQYF. Here the CDR3 DNA reads TGTGCCACCTCGCGGGCTAGCGGGGGGTTTAGGAAGACCCAGTACTTC.

The chain couples TRBV27 to TRBJ2-7; possible D gene TRBD2, 6 bases. The germline V gene has CDR1 MNHEY and CDR2 SMNVEV (reference sequence). V was pared by 2 bases and J by 3 bases, with 17 bases between. This CDR3 region has 16 residues. Here the CDR3 reads CASSLRGGGVHYEQYF. As DNA, the CDR3 is TGTGCCAGCAGTTTACGAGGCGGAGGGGTACACTACGAGCAGTACTTC.

The rearrangement joins TRBV19 to TRBJ1-1; D is ambiguous. Germline CDR1 is LNHDA and CDR2 is SQIVND (reference sequence). The CDR3 consists of 14 residues. V was clipped by 3 bases and J by 1 base, with 9 bases between them. CDR3 DNA: TGTGCCAGTAGTATTGACTCCTCGAACACTGAAGCTTTCTTT. Its protein is CASSIDSSNTEAFF.

The CDR3 is CASSVTSARAGVADEQFF. In DNA, the CDR3 is TGTGCCAGCAGCGTAACTTCCGCCCGAGCGGGGGTCGCGGATGAGCAGTTCTTC. The chain links TRBV9 to TRBJ2-1; 8 nucleotides match TRBD2. CDR3 length: 18 residues. Germline V gene lookup returns CDR1 SGDLS and CDR2 YYNGEE. The ends lost 1 base at V and 8 bases at J; junction bases unmatched: 17.

This sequence joins TRBV2 and TRBJ2-2; possibly TRBD1 for D (5 bases). CDR1 SNHLY and CDR2 FYNNEI come from the germline V gene. The ends were cut back, 4 bases at V and 7 bases at J, with 16 bases in the middle. This CDR3 spans 15 amino acids. CDR3 DNA sequence: TGTGCCAGCAGTGTCAGGGATACCCCTGGCGGGGAGCTGTTTTTT. It encodes CASSVRDTPGGELFF. The full variable domain, its missing parts supplied by reference TRBV2 and TRBJ2-2, is EPEVTQTPSHQVTQMGQEVILRCVPISNHLYFYWYRQILGQKVEFLVSFYNNEISEKSEIFDDQFSVERPDGSNFTLKIRSTKLEDSAMYFCASSVRDTPGGELFFGEGSRLTVL.

In this sample, this clone turned up once. The V gene is TRBV7-2, the J gene TRBJ2-7, with 12 bases lining up with TRBD2. CDR1 is SGHTA, CDR2 FQGNSA, per germline. Trimming took 7 bases from V and 7 from J; bases not matched to a gene: 11. This CDR3 has 15 amino acids. CDR3 DNA sequence: TGTGCCAGCACCCACCTAGCGGGGGGGATCGAAGAGCAGTACTTC. As protein: CASTHLAGGIEEQYF.

V gene TRBV5-1 combines with J gene TRBJ2-2; 9 bases are a match to TRBD1. Trimming removed 0 bases from V and 4 bases from J; junction bases left unmatched: 7. CDR3 length equals 17 residues. Germline V gene lookup returns CDR1 SGHRS and CDR2 YFSETQ. The CDR3 DNA reads TGCGCCAGCAGCTTGGCCGGGGGGACAGGGATCACCGGGGAGCTGTTTTTT. Its translation: CASSLAGGTGITGELFF.

The chain combines TRBV23-1 with TRBJ2-2; tentative D call: TRBD1 (6 bases). Being an ORF, TRBV23-1 has a function that is uncertain. The CDR3 runs to 17 residues. The V and J ends lost 0 bases and 5 bases respectively, with 16 bases between them. CDR3: CASSQSGWTASTGELFF. Written as DNA, the CDR3 is TGCGCCAGCAGTCAATCGGGTTGGACAGCGAGTACCGGGGAGCTGTTTTTT.

This sequence joins TRBV11-2 and TRBJ1-1; 10 bases map to TRBD1. The length of the CDR3 is 14 residues. The germline gives CDR1 SGHAT, CDR2 FQNNGV. V was clipped by 5 bases and J by 10 bases; unmatched bases: 10. As DNA, the CDR3 is TGTGCCAGCAGCCCTCTGACAGGGGGCTTGGGAGCTTTCTTT. This codes for CASSPLTGGLGAFF.

This chain joins TRBV15 and TRBJ2-3; 9 bases agree with TRBD2. Trimming at V came to 2 bases and at J to 4 bases, leaving 4 bases not matched to a gene. Germline V lookup: CDR1 LNHNV, CDR2 YYDKDF (reference sequence). There are 15 residues in the CDR3. CDR3 in DNA: TGTGCCACCAGCAGACCGCGGGGGGGAGCAGATACGCAGTATTTT. Translating it yields CATSRPRGGADTQYF.

V gene TRBV19 combines with J gene TRBJ1-2, with D possibly TRBD1 on 5 matching bases. CDR3 size: 14 residues. Looked up from germline, CDR1 is LNHDA and CDR2 is SQIVND (reference sequence). V was clipped by 4 bases and J by 3 bases, with 12 bases between them. This CDR3 is CASSKGWGDYGYTF. CDR3 sequence (DNA): TGTGCCAGTAGTAAAGGCTGGGGGGACTATGGCTACACCTTC.

The gene calls are TRBV28 and TRBJ1-3, with 7 bases matching TRBD1. The CDR3 is 20 residues long. Germline values: CDR1 MDHEN, CDR2 SYDVKM. V lost 3 bases, J lost 0 bases, and 17 bases stayed unmatched. The CDR3 coding sequence is TGTGCCAGCAGTTTCCAACCTAGATCGACAGGGCCCTACTCTGGAAACACCATATATTTT. Its protein product is CASSFQPRSTGPYSGNTIYF. The whole variable domain, remainder taken from reference TRBV28 and TRBJ1-3, is DVKVTQSSRYLVKRTGEKVFLECVQDMDHENMFWYRQDPGLGLRLIYFSYDVKMKEKGDIPEGYSVSREKKERFSLILESASTNQTSMYLCASSFQPRSTGPYSGNTIYFGEGSWLTVV.

V and J are TRBV4-3 and TRBJ1-2; D possibly corresponds to TRBD1 (6 bases). Germline V CDR1 and CDR2: LGHNA, YSLEER. Trimming stripped 2 bases from V and 5 bases from J, with 15 bases between. This CDR3 contains 15 residues. CDR3 DNA sequence: TGCGCCAGCAGCCAACTACAGGGATGGGCGTATGGCTACACCTTC. Translation: CASSQLQGWAYGYTF.

V is TRBV18 and J is TRBJ2-5; 8 nucleotides agree with TRBD2. The CDR3 has 13 residues. V gave up 8 bases and J gave up 1 base; unmatched junction bases: 3. CDR1 and CDR2 (germline): KGHSH, LQKENI. The chain's CDR3 is CASARGVQETQYF. The CDR3 DNA reads TGTGCCAGCGCGCGGGGGGTCCAAGAGACCCAGTACTTC. Variable domain in full (rest from reference TRBV18 and TRBJ2-5): NAGVMQNPRHLVRRRGQEARLRCSPMKGHSHVYWYRQLPEEGLKFMVYLQKENIIDESGMPKERFSAEFPKEGPSILRIQQVVRGDSAAYFCASARGVQETQYFGPGTRLLVL.

This clone turned up a few times. The V call is TRBV2, the J call TRBJ2-3; D gene unclear. Germline CDR1 reads SNHLY; CDR2 reads FYNNEI. The V gene lost 5 bases and the J gene lost 5 bases, with 5 bases spanning the gap. This CDR3 region has 11 residues. CDR3 loop: CASSLGDTQYF. CDR3 bases: TGTGCCAGCAGTCTAGGAGATACGCAGTATTTT. Together with reference TRBV2 and TRBJ2-3, the CDR3 gives the full variable domain: EPEVTQTPSHQVTQMGQEVILRCVPISNHLYFYWYRQILGQKVEFLVSFYNNEISEKSEIFDDQFSVERPDGSNFTLKIRSTKLEDSAMYFCASSLGDTQYFGPGTRLTVL.

The chain recombines TRBV9 with TRBJ2-1; 10 bases agree with TRBD2. Per germline, CDR1 SGDLS and CDR2 YYNGEE. This CDR3 is 16 amino acids long. Trimming removed 2 bases from V and 10 bases from J; junction bases left unmatched: 12. DNA of the CDR3: TGTGCCAGCAGCGTCCTAGCGGGGGCCCAAGGGGCGGAGCAGTTCTTC. Translated, it gives CASSVLAGAQGAEQFF.

The rearrangement links TRBV7-9 to TRBJ2-6, with D maybe TRBD1 (5 bases). The CDR3 runs to 18 residues. Per germline, CDR1 SEHNR and CDR2 FQNEAQ (reference sequence). V was cut by 4 bases and J by 1 base, with 17 bases left in between. CDR3: CASSSPWGQVSGANVLTF. The DNA of the CDR3 is TGTGCCAGCAGCTCTCCCTGGGGCCAGGTTTCTGGGGCCAACGTCCTGACTTTC.

The chain carries TRBV9 and TRBJ2-1, with D possibly matching TRBD1 (6 bases). The length of the CDR3 is 15 residues. V lost 0 bases, J lost 3 bases, and 10 bases lay in between. The germline V gene has CDR1 SGDLS and CDR2 YYNGEE. The CDR3 region has the DNA TGTGCCAGCAGCGTAGAAGCAGGGGACTACAATGAGCAGTTCTTC. Translating gives CASSVEAGDYNEQFF. Combining the CDR3 with reference TRBV9 and TRBJ2-1 gives the whole variable domain DSGVTQTPKHLITATGQRVTLRCSPRSGDLSVYWYQQSLDQGLQFLIQYYNGEERAKGNILERFSAQQFPDLHSELNLSSLELGDSALYFCASSVEAGDYNEQFFGPGTRLTVL.

The chain combines TRBV5-6 with TRBJ1-2, with 10 nucleotides matching TRBD1. The J segment lost 12 bases and the V segment lost 4 bases, leaving 12 bases of the junction unmatched. The length of the CDR3 is 14 residues. CDR1 SGHDT and CDR2 YYEEEE come from the germline V gene. Here the CDR3 DNA reads TGTGCCAGCAGCCCTGGCATAGGGGACAGGGGAAACACCTTC. This translates into CASSPGIGDRGNTF.

The chain employs TRBV7-8 and TRBJ1-2; 10 bases map to TRBD1. CDR3 length: 18 amino acids. Germline CDR1 and CDR2: SGHVS and FQNEAQ. V gave up 4 bases and J gave up 7 bases; unmatched junction bases: 18. The CDR3 protein is CASSSRTPLTGGIGGYTF. CDR3 bases: TGTGCCAGCAGCTCCCGTACCCCCCTGACAGGGGGCATTGGTGGCTACACCTTC.

The chain has TRBV21-1 and TRBJ1-6; TRBD1 is taken as the D call from the table, unchecked against the DNA. TRBV21-1 is termed a pseudogene. CDR3 length: 19 residues. The CDR3: CASTSPTGGLWGYNSPLHF. The CDR3 DNA reads as TGTGCCAGCACCTCGCCGACAGGCGGACTTTGGGGCTATAATTCACCCCTCCACTTT.

This sequence joins TRBV12-3 or TRBV12-4 and TRBJ2-3; 7 positions match TRBD2. CDR3 length: 11 residues. V trimming: 8 bases; J trimming: 6 bases; junction bases outside the gene matches: 2. CDR3 amino acids: CASGEGDTQYF. The CDR3 bases are TGTGCCAGCGGGGAGGGGGATACGCAGTATTTT.

The chain uses TRBV10-3 and TRBJ1-1; a weak D match, TRBD1 (5 bases). This CDR3 comprises 12 residues. V lost 6 bases to trimming and J lost 7 bases, with 12 bases between them. Per germline, CDR1 ENHRY and CDR2 SYGVKD. The chain's CDR3 is CAIRKGKGEAFF. DNA for the CDR3: TGTGCCATCAGGAAGGGGAAGGGTGAAGCTTTCTTT.

The chain joins TRBV10-3 to TRBJ1-2; 8 bases are shared with TRBD1. J was trimmed by 0 bases and V by 6 bases; bases with no gene match: 3. The CDR3 runs to 14 residues. Germline CDR1 is ENHRY and CDR2 is SYGVKD. The CDR3 here is CAIRTGVTNYGYTF. CDR3 bases: TGTGCCATCAGGACAGGGGTGACTAACTATGGCTACACCTTC.

The chain uses TRBV11-1 and TRBJ2-3; the D gene is possibly TRBD2 (6 bases). Trimming removed 7 bases at V and 1 base at J, with 9 bases between. Per the germline V gene, CDR1 is SGHAT and CDR2 is FQDESV (reference sequence). The CDR3 covers 13 residues. Here the CDR3 DNA reads TGTGCCAGCATGCGGGAAGGCACAGATACGCAGTATTTT. It specifies CASMREGTDTQYF. Based on the CDR3 plus reference TRBV11-1 and TRBJ2-3, the full variable domain is EAEVAQSPRYKITEKSQAVAFWCDPISGHATLYWYRQILGQGPELLVQFQDESVVDDSQLPKDRFSAERLKGVDSTLKIQPAELGDSAMYLCASMREGTDTQYFGPGTRLTVL.

The rearrangement joins TRBV7-9 to TRBJ1-1; possible D gene TRBD1, 6 bases. This CDR3 is built from 15 residues. V gave up 1 base and J gave up 4 bases, with 13 bases separating them. CDR1 is SEHNR, CDR2 FQNEAQ, per germline (reference sequence). The CDR3 loop reads CASSLGVGASTEAFF. CDR3 bases: TGTGCCAGCAGCTTAGGCGTGGGGGCGAGCACTGAAGCTTTCTTT.

The chain is built from TRBV4-1 and TRBJ2-3; D is ambiguous. V was cut by 0 bases and J by 8 bases, with 9 bases left in between. The germline CDR1 and CDR2 sequences are MGHRA and YSYEKL. The CDR3 is made up of 13 amino acids. CDR3 DNA sequence: TGCGCCAGCAGCCAAGATTTCAGGTCTACGCAGTATTTT. Translating it yields CASSQDFRSTQYF.